These 3 T cell receptor beta chains were sequenced from one sample in a study of cytomegalovirus exposure and HLA in healthy donors. The PCR employed 60 Vbeta primers together with 13 Jbeta primers. Here immunoSEQ multiplex PCR was the method, and the copy in TCRdb shows in-frame clones only, minus some. Of about 130,000 clones in the sample, approximately 61% were seen once. Material for sequencing was PBMCs. These receptor sequences come from a human donor in good health.

On this clone: Additional DNA sequences in this sample encode the identical CDR3. The J gene is TRBJ2-7, the V gene TRBV7-2; D is ambiguous. There are 11 residues in the CDR3. V was trimmed by 5 bases and J by 2 bases, leaving 4 bases between them. Looked up from germline, CDR1 is SGHTA and CDR2 is FQGNSA. In DNA form, the CDR3 reads TGTGCCAGCAGCCCAGCCTACGAGCAGTACTTC. Protein sequence: CASSPAYEQYF.

This sequence joins TRBV28 and TRBJ1-2; 7 bases agree with TRBD1. The CDR3 has 12 residues. CDR1 is MDHEN, CDR2 SYDVKM, per germline. Losses at the gene ends were 8 bases for V and 8 bases for J; bases not matched to a gene: 8. This chain's CDR3 is CASRLLQGGYTF. The CDR3 bases are TGTGCCAGCCGGCTCCTACAGGGGGGCTACACCTTC.

This sequence joins TRBV21-1 and TRBJ2-7; the D call of TRBD2 is as the table states it, not checked on the DNA. TRBV21-1 is reported as a pseudogene. The CDR3 loop spans 19 amino acids. The CDR3 sequence is CASSKALITGTSSPYEQYF. CDR3 DNA: TGTGCCAGCAGCAAAGCGCTAATTACCGGGACTAGCAGCCCCTACGAGCAGTACTTC.